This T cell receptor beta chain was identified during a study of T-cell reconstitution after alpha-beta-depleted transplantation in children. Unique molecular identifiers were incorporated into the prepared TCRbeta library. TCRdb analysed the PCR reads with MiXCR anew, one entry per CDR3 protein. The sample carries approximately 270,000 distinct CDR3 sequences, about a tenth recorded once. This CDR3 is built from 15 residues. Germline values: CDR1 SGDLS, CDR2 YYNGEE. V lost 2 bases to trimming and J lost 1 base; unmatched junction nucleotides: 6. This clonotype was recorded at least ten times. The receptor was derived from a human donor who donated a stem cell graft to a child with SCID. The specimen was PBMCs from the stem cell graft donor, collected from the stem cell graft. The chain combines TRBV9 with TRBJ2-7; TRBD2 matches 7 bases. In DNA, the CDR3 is TGTGCCAGCAGCGTTGGAGCGGGGTTATCCTACGAGCAGTACTTC. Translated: CASSVGAGLSYEQYF.